This T cell receptor (beta chain) was documented in a study of response to subunit inactivated influenza vaccine. Study findings and constraints: Authors suggested few new T cells are recruited by each seasonal influenza vaccination.

With respect to this clonotype: The target antigen is unknown.

The CDR3 length is 11 residues. V was trimmed by 5 bases and J by 4 bases, leaving 8 bases between them. Germline CDR1 DFQATT, CDR2 SNEGSKA (reference sequence). A single record per CDR3 protein comes from TCRdb applying MiXCR to the RT-PCR reads. The sample yields hundreds of thousands of distinct CDR3 sequences, 12% to 15% seen once. This specimen consisted of PBMCs from blood, obtained 14 to 15 days before vaccination. This receptor was obtained from a man between 50 and 59 years old who received an inactivated influenza vaccine. The rearrangement uses TRBV20-1 and TRBJ2-5, with D hard to call. CDR3 loop: CSAPPLETQYF. The CDR3 DNA reads as TGCAGTGCTCCCCCCCTAGAGACCCAGTACTTC.